This TCR beta chain came from a study of T cells in Graves' hyperthyroidism and ophthalmopathy. Thyroid ultrasound and orbital computed tomography, with clinical symptoms and serum thyroxine and TRAb, informed diagnoses. Findings and caveats of the study: The model foresaw ophthalmopathy a median around 6 months prior to onset.

The germline V gene encodes CDR1 SNHLY and CDR2 FYNNEI. CDR3 length: 13 amino acids. The germline V and J ends were trimmed by 6 bases and 1 base, with 9 bases remaining between them. This clonotype has ten or more counts. Antigen unknown. The source material, RNA transcripts, was used to amplify TCR beta CDR3 regions. The study used the HTBI primer set for a first-round RT-PCR of the TCR CDR3. TCRdb analysed the multiplex PCR reads with MiXCR anew, one entry per CDR3 protein. The sample yields around 600,000 distinct CDR3 sequences, approximately 16% seen once. The source material was blood. This chain connects TRBV2 to TRBJ1-1; D unclear. The sequence came from a woman aged 40 to 50 with Graves' ophthalmopathy. The CDR3 region has the DNA TGTGCCAGCAGGGACTCCCCGAACACTGAAGCTTTCTTT. Protein sequence: CASRDSPNTEAFF.